Sequencing of this T cell receptor (beta chain) was carried out in a study of blood T cell repertoires in COVID-19. Looking at the study overall: The origin of the acute and convalescent COVID-19 samples was the United States, Italy and Spain. The analysed material was cDNA or gDNA that came from T cells, B-cell-depleted T cells, or PBMCs.

Original processing methods: Cell counts per sample came from amplifying reference gene primers. Sequenced by immunoSEQ multiplex PCR; TCRdb stores in-frame clones only, minus some. The DNA gave D and trimming, while V, J and clone size come from that table. The data contain some 120,000 clones, 65% to 85% of them singletons. V gave up 2 bases and J gave up 4 bases, with 9 bases separating them. This CDR3 contains 13 residues. CDR1 is SGHRS and CDR2 is YFSETQ in the germline V gene. J is TRBJ1-2 and V is TRBV5-1; no clear D. This clonotype originated in a man in his 70s with acute or convalescent COVID-19. Specimen: peripheral blood. CDR3 sequence (DNA): TGCGCCAGCAGCTTAACAGACGGCTATGGCTACACCTTC. It translates to CASSLTDGYGYTF.